The next 26 T cell receptor beta chains were all read from a single sample in a study of shared clonotypes between healthy human individuals (TCRdb year 2020). Library generation was performed with the immunoSEQ multiplex PCR assay. TCRdb carries this immuneACCESS record with in-frame sequences only. Its versions omit some clonotypes, under half of them owing to an unresolved V gene in the studies checked, with the rest unexplained. Counted in this sample were 600,000 to 750,000 clones; 72% of them appeared once. The ten largest clonotypes hold less than 2% of the sample. Specimen: memory CD4+ T cells sorted from blood. The sample's cell subset or site label, decoded: CD45RA-negative fraction. Receptor source: a woman aged 25-40 years in good health.

The chain joins TRBV28 to TRBJ1-5, with D uncertain. The CDR3 is made up of 17 amino acids. Germline V CDR1 and CDR2: MDHEN, SYDVKM. Trimming pared 1 base from V and 3 bases from J, leaving 16 bases between. For the CDR3, the DNA is TGTGCCAGCAGTTTATCGTCGTCTTTAGGTTACAATCAGCCCCAGCATTTT. This translates into CASSLSSSLGYNQPQHF.

In nucleotides, the CDR3 is TGTGCCAGCAGTTCCACAGGTTTCCCTGAAGCTTTCTTT. This sequence encodes CASSSTGFPEAFF. The chain couples TRBV7-9 to TRBJ1-1, with D possibly TRBD1 on 5 matching bases. With 6 bases removed from V and 6 bases from J, the gap between germline ends came to 14 bases. This CDR3 contains 13 residues. Germline V gene lookup returns CDR1 SEHNR and CDR2 FQNEAQ (reference sequence).

CDR3 nucleotides: TGTGCCAGCTCGCAATCTAGCACCGCGAACACCGGGGAGCTGTTTTTT. Protein sequence: CASSQSSTANTGELFF. This chain links TRBV18 with TRBJ2-2; TRBD2 is a possible D gene (5 bases). The ends were cut back, 6 bases at V and 0 bases at J, with 14 bases in the middle. There are 16 residues in the CDR3. In germline, CDR1 is KGHSH, CDR2 LQKENI.

The rearrangement joins TRBV6-5 to TRBJ2-7; a possible D gene is TRBD1 (5 bases). The CDR3 covers 14 residues. Germline CDR1 is MNHEY and CDR2 is SVGAGI. Trimming cost V 6 bases and J 4 bases, with 16 bases left between them. The CDR3 region has the DNA TGTGCCAGCAGCAAGCCAGGGTTGGGTTACGAGCAGTACTTC. Residues: CASSKPGLGYEQYF.

The V gene is TRBV5-5, the J gene TRBJ2-7; TRBD2 matches at 11 bases. CDR3 length: 16 amino acids. V gave up 4 bases and J gave up 4 bases; unmatched junction bases: 10. Germline V gene data show CDR1 as SGHKS and CDR2 as YYEKEE (reference sequence). The CDR3 region is CASSTQIAGGPYEQYF. The CDR3 bases are TGTGCCAGCAGCACTCAGATAGCGGGAGGGCCTTACGAGCAGTACTTC.

The DNA of the CDR3 is TGTGCCAGCAGTCCTAGACCCCATCTTGCAACTAATGAAAAACTGTTTTTT. Its protein product is CASSPRPHLATNEKLFF. The gene calls are TRBV28 and TRBJ1-4; D is ambiguous. Germline values: CDR1 MDHEN, CDR2 SYDVKM. The CDR3 covers 17 residues. The V end lost 5 bases, the J end lost 0 bases, and 16 bases lay between the germline ends.

This chain connects TRBV29-1 to TRBJ2-3, with 9 nucleotides matching TRBD1. V dropped 7 bases and J dropped 1; count of bases not matched to a gene: 9. Germline loops: CDR1 SQVTM, CDR2 ANQGSEA. This CDR3 region has 15 residues. CDR3 protein: CSARNRGRGTDTQYF. The CDR3, as DNA: TGCAGCGCGCGAAACAGGGGGCGCGGCACAGATACGCAGTATTTT.

The table lists this clone with a few counts. The chain employs TRBV7-8 and TRBJ1-4, with TRBD1 matching over 10 bases. Germline V gene lookup returns CDR1 SGHVS and CDR2 FQNEAQ. The CDR3 runs to 15 residues. V lost 3 bases and J lost 6; bases outside the gene matches: 4. The DNA of the CDR3 is TGTGCCAGCAGCTTTCCGGGACAGGGGTATGAAAAACTGTTTTTT. Amino acids: CASSFPGQGYEKLFF. Together with reference TRBV7-8 and TRBJ1-4, the CDR3 gives the full variable domain: GAGVSQSPRYKVAKRGQDVALRCDPISGHVSLFWYQQALGQGPEFLTYFQNEAQLDKSGLPSDRFFAERPEGSVSTLKIQRTQQEDSAVYLCASSFPGQGYEKLFFGSGTQLSVL.

V and J are TRBV6-6 and TRBJ2-7, with unresolved D. Trimming pared 1 base from V and 7 bases from J, leaving 5 bases between. CDR3 length: 11 amino acids. Germline assignment: CDR1 MNHNY and CDR2 SVGAGI (reference sequence). CDR3 residues: CASSYLKEQYF. CDR3 DNA sequence: TGTGCCAGCAGTTACTTGAAAGAGCAGTACTTC.

This chain joins TRBV6-1 and TRBJ1-4; 10 bases match TRBD1. Per germline, CDR1 MNHNS and CDR2 SASEGT. The ends lost 5 bases at V and 10 bases at J; junction bases unmatched: 10. The CDR3 consists of 15 residues. The CDR3 here is CASSSQGTGVGKLFF. The CDR3 nucleotides read TGTGCCAGCAGTTCCCAAGGGACAGGGGTGGGAAAACTGTTTTTT.

J is TRBJ1-1 and V is TRBV28; possible D gene TRBD1, 6 bases. With 7 bases removed from V and 1 base from J, the gap between germline ends came to 16 bases. Germline CDR1 is MDHEN and CDR2 is SYDVKM. CDR3 length equals 15 residues. Here the CDR3 reads CASKGGGQKNTEAFF. In DNA form, the CDR3 reads TGTGCCAGCAAGGGGGGTGGGCAGAAGAACACTGAAGCTTTCTTT.

This clone was detected only once. The CDR3 here is CACPHRTGGTFGTQYF. CDR3 DNA sequence: TGTGCCTGCCCACACCGGACAGGGGGTACATTCGGGACGCAGTATTTT. The chain couples TRBV30 to TRBJ2-3; 10 nucleotides match TRBD1. Trimming cost V 6 bases and J 9 bases; bases outside gene matches: 18. This CDR3 region has 16 residues. Germline V CDR1 and CDR2: GTSNPN, SVGIG (reference sequence).

CDR3 loop: CASSGSENEKLFF. The CDR3 DNA follows: TGTGCCAGCAGTGGGTCAGAGAATGAAAAACTGTTTTTT. The rearrangement links TRBV28 to TRBJ1-4; D remains unclear. This CDR3 comprises 13 residues. The ends were cut back, 5 bases at V and 5 bases at J, with 9 bases in the middle. CDR1 is MDHEN and CDR2 is SYDVKM in the germline V gene.

Worth noting for this clone: Being one base from a much bigger clone, this may be a read error. The chain couples TRBV7-9 to TRBJ1-2; D gene unclear. Germline CDR1 reads SEHNR; CDR2 reads FQNEAQ (reference sequence). Trimming took 2 bases from V and 6 from J, leaving 4 bases between them. This CDR3 region has 11 residues. CDR3 residues: CASSLRDGYTF. CDR3 nucleotides: TGTGCCAGCAGCTTACGGGATGGCTACACCTTC.

The genes are TRBV29-1 and TRBJ2-5; D ambiguous. CDR1 SQVTM and CDR2 ANQGSEA come from the germline V gene. CDR3 length: 10 amino acids. Trimming took 5 bases from V and 7 from J, leaving 8 bases between them. The CDR3 DNA is TGCAGCGTTCCAGGCCCGACCCAGTACTTC. It encodes CSVPGPTQYF.

This chain links TRBV29-1 with TRBJ2-1; D is unresolved. The CDR3 runs to 13 residues. V lost 5 bases and J 0 bases, leaving 8 bases between the germline ends. Germline CDR1 reads SQVTM; CDR2 reads ANQGSEA. The CDR3 spells CSVRPSSYNEQFF. CDR3 bases: TGCAGCGTTAGGCCGAGCTCCTACAATGAGCAGTTCTTC.

The genes are TRBV19 and TRBJ1-5, with a possible D match to TRBD1 (5 bases). The germline V and J ends were trimmed by 5 bases and 5 bases, with 13 bases remaining between them. Germline CDR1 LNHDA, CDR2 SQIVND (reference sequence). This CDR3 is 14 amino acids long. Here the CDR3 DNA reads TGTGCCAGTAGTGCCTGGTGGGGGGATCAGCCCCAGCATTTT. It codes for CASSAWWGDQPQHF.

This chain connects TRBV5-4 to TRBJ2-5; the match to TRBD1 covers 11 bases. The J segment lost 8 bases and the V segment lost 4 bases, leaving 10 bases of the junction unmatched. In germline, CDR1 is SGHNT, CDR2 YYREEE (reference sequence). The CDR3 totals 15 residues. This CDR3 reads CASSRSSGQGDTQYF. The DNA of the CDR3 is TGTGCCAGCAGCCGCTCCTCGGGACAGGGGGATACCCAGTACTTC.

The chain recombines TRBV6-1 with TRBJ1-5; D remains ambiguous. The V gene lost 4 bases and the J gene lost 3 bases, with 13 bases spanning the gap. The CDR3 length is 15 residues. Germline V gene data show CDR1 as MNHNS and CDR2 as SASEGT. DNA for the CDR3: TGTGCCAGCAGTGGACACGACGCGAACAATCAGCCCCAGCATTTT. It is translated as CASSGHDANNQPQHF.

The chain employs TRBV9 and TRBJ2-3; D is uncertain. This CDR3 contains 13 residues. In germline, CDR1 is SGDLS, CDR2 YYNGEE. V dropped 0 bases and J dropped 4 bases, with 6 bases sitting between them. The CDR3 is CASSVGGSDTQYF. The CDR3 DNA sequence: TGTGCCAGCAGCGTAGGGGGATCAGATACGCAGTATTTT.

The rearrangement links TRBV13 to TRBJ1-3, with no clear D. V lost 1 base, J lost 4 bases, and 11 bases lay in between. The CDR3 has 15 amino acids. The germline gives CDR1 PRHDT, CDR2 FYEKMQ (reference sequence). The chain's CDR3 is CASSLEAGAGNTIYF. Written as DNA, the CDR3 is TGTGCCAGCAGCTTAGAAGCGGGAGCGGGAAACACCATATATTTT.

V and J are TRBV7-9 and TRBJ1-1, with unresolved D. The CDR3 is 14 amino acids. CDR1 is SEHNR, CDR2 FQNEAQ, per germline (reference sequence). Trimming took off 5 bases at V and 5 bases at J, with 15 bases between the two ends. The CDR3 DNA sequence: TGTGCCAGCAGCCCTCACGCGAGTGGGACTGAAGCTTTCTTT. This translates into CASSPHASGTEAFF. Looking up the rest from reference TRBV7-9 and TRBJ1-1 gives the full variable domain: DTGVSQNPRHKITKRGQNVTFRCDPISEHNRLYWYRQTLGQGPEFLTYFQNEAQLEKSRLLSDRFSAERPKGSFSTLEIQRTEQGDSAMYLCASSPHASGTEAFFGQGTRLTVV.

This rearrangement joins TRBV19 to TRBJ1-1; 7 nucleotides align to TRBD1. Germline V gene data show CDR1 as LNHDA and CDR2 as SQIVND (reference sequence). The V and J ends lost 5 bases and 3 bases, in that order; junction bases with no gene match: 6. CDR3 length: 14 amino acids. The CDR3 sequence: CASSPEGGYTEAFF. The CDR3, as DNA: TGTGCCAGTAGTCCCGAAGGGGGCTACACTGAAGCTTTCTTT.

The chain has TRBV30 and TRBJ1-4; D remains unclear. Trimming took 0 bases from V and 8 from J, leaving 10 bases between them. Germline V gives CDR1 GTSNPN, CDR2 SVGIG (reference sequence). The CDR3 runs 13 residues. The DNA of the CDR3 is TGTGCCTGGAGTGTATCCCCCCCGGAAAAACTGTTTTTT. The encoded protein is CAWSVSPPEKLFF.

The genes are TRBV7-6 and TRBJ1-2; 8 bases are a match to TRBD1. V was clipped by 5 bases and J by 8 bases; unmatched bases: 7. This CDR3 has 13 residues. From germline, CDR1 is SGHVS and CDR2 FNYEAQ. The CDR3 DNA sequence: TGTGCCAGCAGCGCACGGACAGGGTCGGGCTACACCTTC. Translating it yields CASSARTGSGYTF. Drawing the rest from reference TRBV7-6 and TRBJ1-2, the complete variable domain is GAGVSQSPRYKVTKRGQDVALRCDPISGHVSLYWYRQALGQGPEFLTYFNYEAQQDKSGLPNDRFSAERPEGSISTLTIQRTEQRDSAMYRCASSARTGSGYTFGSGTRLTVV.

This clone was seen only a few times. V and J are TRBV5-6 and TRBJ2-5; D not resolved. V was cut by 3 bases and J by 4 bases, with 13 bases left in between. Germline CDR1 SGHDT, CDR2 YYEEEE. The CDR3 is made up of 14 amino acids. CDR3 region: CASSSPGLVETQYF. CDR3 nucleotides: TGTGCCAGCAGCTCCCCAGGCTTGGTAGAGACCCAGTACTTC.